This TCR beta chain was documented in a study of T cell responses to AZD1222 COVID-19 vaccine (dated by TCRdb to the early 2020s). A note on the overall study: AZD1222 recipients with second doses at about 4 weeks or about 12 weeks were pooled, because spike-specific TCR depth and breadth did not differ between schedules. Trial participants were enrolled into age subgroups of 18-55, 56-69 and 70-plus years, which contained approximately 150, 28 and 58 TCR-sequenced participants, respectively. TCR sequencing covered fewer than 250 trial participants: 200 to 210 given two doses of AZD1222 and approximately 26 given two doses of MenACWY control vaccine. On the study overall, not on this receptor specifically: A significant rise in spike-specific TCR breadth and depth was observed after two AZD1222 doses relative to day 0 and relative to MenACWY recipients. Most participants were white British and females outnumbered males, and the authors suggested that clonal diversity may have been underestimated. The whole spike protein was spanned by vaccine-associated CD4 TCRs, and dominant responses were seen in regions 160-218 and 743-854. Because no day 14 peak-response samples were available, the repertoires could be characterized only after the peak T cell response. Epitopes outside the regions mutated in the B.1.351 and B.1.1.7 variants were reportedly recognized by nearly half of the unique spike-specific TCRs. The 56-69-year group was small, and its depth increase did not reach significance, likely because of low power. Conclusions about previously exposed vaccinees were limited because only six AZD1222 recipients were SARS-CoV-2 seropositive at baseline.

According to the germline V gene (reference sequence), CDR1 reads SGHNT and CDR2 reads YYREEE. From its cysteine to its phenylalanine, the CDR3 spans 13 amino acids. CDR3 DNA only is kept here, 39 bases in frame from base 1. V loses 1 base of germline sequence and J loses 5 bases, and the interval between the two ends is 9 bases. Of note for this clone: Its antigen is not yet known. Base-call qualities are not available, and no considerably larger clone is one nucleotide away.

The CDR3 regions of human TCRbeta chains were subjected to immunosequencing. Regarding the original processing steps: Repertoire TCRs were matched against a reference library of SARS-CoV-2-specific TCRs generated with the MIRA antigen-specificity platform. Breadth was defined as the fraction of unique TCRs that were SARS-CoV-2-associated, and depth was defined as the fraction of total T cells that were SARS-CoV-2-associated. Using the MIRA data, every spike-specific TCR was mapped to the spike region that the TCR reacted to and assigned to either a CD4 or a CD8 class. Log10-transformed breadth and depth values were compared by one-way ANOVA with Sidak's multiple comparisons tests. What TCRdb holds here is the immuneACCESS table cut down to in-frame rearrangements. Part of the clones is not present; checked against another copy, under half of the missing clones reflect an unresolved V gene, and the others are unexplained. Clonal size and the V and J genes are those of that table, whereas D and trimming came from the DNA. In all, the sample holds about 60,000 clones, and 65% to 90% of those were seen once. Roughly 20% of the sample belongs to the ten largest clones.

This specimen's time point label, per the study, means: baseline before first vaccination. Vaccinee samples came from UK trials COV001 and COV002, including a single-blind randomized controlled phase 2/3 trial of AZD1222 (ChAdOx1 nCoV-19) in healthy adults. Trial participant PBMC samples were collected at day 0 and day 28 after the second dose for TCRbeta chain sequencing. The specimen comprised peripheral blood, sampled on day 0 of AZD1222 vaccination. The chain is encoded by TRBV5-4 joined to TRBJ2-5; TRBD1 might be the D gene, on 5 matching bases. This clonotype was sampled from an adult in good health. The CDR3 corresponds to CASSLTGVETQYF. The DNA sequence follows: TGTGCCAGCAGCTTGACAGGAGTGGAGACCCAGTACTTC.